Listed here are 18 T cell receptor beta chains from one sample, sequenced in a study of identifying expanded T cells in peripheral blood. Clones were read by immunoSEQ multiplex PCR, and TCRdb kept only the in-frame ones, dropping some. Among approximately 100,000 clones listed, roughly nine tenths were seen once. Sequences were obtained from blood. The origin of the receptors is a person aged 18 to 75 in good health.

The V and J genes are TRBV18 and TRBJ1-2; 9 nucleotides agree with TRBD1. The germline V gene encodes CDR1 KGHSH and CDR2 LQKENI. J gave up 3 bases and V 4 bases, and 12 bases lay outside the gene matches. This CDR3 contains 17 residues. The CDR3 DNA sequence: TGTGCCAGCTCACTCCTCGGACAGGGGATCGAGGACTATGGCTACACCTTC. It codes for CASSLLGQGIEDYGYTF.

The chain is built from TRBV21-1 and TRBJ2-3; TRBD2 was called by the table and not checked on the DNA. TRBV21-1 is flagged as a pseudogene. The CDR3 is 15 amino acids. CDR3 loop: CASSNQRGGLDTQYF. The DNA of the CDR3 is TGTGCCAGCAGCAATCAGCGGGGGGGATTGGATACGCAGTATTTT.

This chain connects TRBV19 to TRBJ1-4; D uncertain. The CDR3 contains 14 residues. Looked up from germline, CDR1 is LNHDA and CDR2 is SQIVND (reference sequence). Deletions cut 6 bases from V and 0 bases from J, with 8 bases between. CDR3 in DNA: TGTGCCAGTAGACAAGGTGCAACTAATGAAAAACTGTTTTTT. It translates to CASRQGATNEKLFF.

The chain is built from TRBV7-9 and TRBJ1-5; possible D gene TRBD1, 5 bases. CDR1 and CDR2 (germline): SEHNR, FQNEAQ (reference sequence). The V end lost 1 base, the J end lost 9 bases, and 7 bases lay between the germline ends. This CDR3 has 12 residues. CDR3 bases: TGTGCCAGCAGCTTAGGGGGGGGGCCCCAGCATTTT. Residues: CASSLGGGPQHF.

This clone showed up just a few times. V is TRBV30 and J is TRBJ1-5, with TRBD1 matching over 8 bases. This CDR3 contains 13 residues. V lost 0 bases and J lost 15; bases outside the gene matches: 10. Per germline, CDR1 GTSNPN and CDR2 SVGIG (reference sequence). The CDR3 is CAWSVLEQGEMHF. CDR3 coding DNA: TGTGCCTGGAGTGTACTAGAACAGGGGGAAATGCATTTT.

This chain links TRBV7-9 with TRBJ2-7; TRBD1 matches 8 bases. The CDR3 is 17 amino acids. The ends lost 2 bases at V and 7 bases at J; junction bases unmatched: 16. Germline V gene data show CDR1 as SEHNR and CDR2 as FQNEAQ (reference sequence). The CDR3 DNA follows: TGTGCCAGCAGCTTATTCGGGACAGGCAGGGGTTTATGGGAGCAGTACTTC. Its protein product is CASSLFGTGRGLWEQYF.

This sequence joins TRBV30 and TRBJ2-7; D possibly uses TRBD1 or TRBD2 (5 bases each). CDR1 is GTSNPN and CDR2 is SVGIG in the germline V gene (reference sequence). Trimming pared 2 bases from V and 4 bases from J, leaving 15 bases between. The CDR3 sequence is 14 residues long. The CDR3 coding sequence is TGTGCCTGGAGTCTCCCCGCAGGGAGATACGAGCAGTACTTC. This codes for CAWSLPAGRYEQYF.

The V call is TRBV18, the J call TRBJ2-7; D might be TRBD1 (6 bases). V was clipped by 5 bases and J by 3 bases, with 14 bases between them. The CDR3 consists of 14 residues. Germline values: CDR1 KGHSH, CDR2 LQKENI. Here the CDR3 reads CASSARTGHYEQYF. DNA for the CDR3: TGTGCCAGCTCAGCACGAACAGGGCACTACGAGCAGTACTTC.

The table lists this clone with a few counts. This chain links TRBV2 with TRBJ1-1; D remains unclear. V was trimmed by 2 bases and J by 1 base, leaving 5 bases between them. From germline, CDR1 is SNHLY and CDR2 FYNNEI. This CDR3 has 13 amino acids. This CDR3 reads CASSEQQNTEAFF. The CDR3 bases are TGTGCCAGCAGTGAACAGCAGAACACTGAAGCTTTCTTT.

The chain has TRBV7-8 and TRBJ2-5; D remains unclear. Germline V gene lookup returns CDR1 SGHVS and CDR2 FQNEAQ. The V gene lost 3 bases and the J gene lost 3 bases, with 11 bases spanning the gap. This CDR3 spans 14 amino acids. CDR3 loop: CASSFQDGKETQYF. The CDR3 DNA reads as TGTGCCAGCAGCTTTCAGGACGGAAAAGAGACCCAGTACTTC.

This clone was recorded once. The V gene is TRBV6-6, the J gene TRBJ2-7; no clear D. The germline V gene has CDR1 MNHNY and CDR2 SVGAGI (reference sequence). CDR3 length: 13 amino acids. V was shortened by 4 bases and J by 4 bases, with 11 bases between the two germline ends. The chain's CDR3 is CASSSTRPYEQYF. The CDR3 region has the DNA TGTGCCAGCAGTTCCACCCGCCCTTACGAGCAGTACTTC.

The genes are TRBV5-5 and TRBJ1-3, with 7 bases aligning to TRBD1. Germline CDR1 is SGHKS and CDR2 is YYEKEE (reference sequence). The CDR3 totals 12 residues. After removal of 9 bases from V and 2 bases from J, the junction contained 2 bases not matched to a gene. The CDR3 region has the DNA TGTGCCACTACAGGGGCTGGAAACACCATATATTTT. It yields the protein CATTGAGNTIYF.

The chain is built from TRBV19 and TRBJ2-7; D tentatively reads TRBD1 or TRBD2 (5 bases each). V was cut by 5 bases and J by 1 base, with 15 bases left in between. The CDR3 length is 15 residues. The V gene's germline CDR1 is LNHDA and CDR2 SQIVND (reference sequence). DNA of the CDR3: TGTGCCAGTAGTTTAGGGACCACTTATTCCTACGAGCAGTACTTC. Amino acids: CASSLGTTYSYEQYF.

There are a few counts of this clone. The J gene is TRBJ1-1, the V gene TRBV4-1; 12 bases map to TRBD1. The germline V gene encodes CDR1 MGHRA and CDR2 YSYEKL. This CDR3 has 17 residues. V was clipped by 0 bases and J by 7 bases; unmatched bases: 9. The CDR3 spells CASSQDPGQGAQIEAFF. As DNA, the CDR3 is TGCGCCAGCAGCCAAGATCCGGGACAGGGGGCGCAGATTGAAGCTTTCTTT.

V is TRBV7-9 and J is TRBJ1-1; D perhaps matches TRBD1 (5 bases). The CDR3 runs to 15 residues. CDR1 and CDR2 (germline): SEHNR, FQNEAQ (reference sequence). The V end lost 4 bases, the J end lost 1 base, and 13 bases lay between the germline ends. The CDR3 DNA reads as TGTGCCAGCAGCTCTCGGGACGGATCGAACACTGAAGCTTTCTTT. Its protein product is CASSSRDGSNTEAFF.

The chain has TRBV10-2 and TRBJ1-2; possibly TRBD1 for D (5 bases). V shed 6 bases and J shed 8 bases, with 16 bases lying between them. The CDR3 has 13 residues. The germline V gene encodes CDR1 WSHSY and CDR2 SAAADI. In nucleotides, the CDR3 is TGCGCCAGCAGATGGGACCTCCTGGGGGGCTACACCTTC. Its translation is CASRWDLLGGYTF.

The table lists this clone with a count of one. V usage is TRBV7-6 and J usage is TRBJ2-5, with D perhaps TRBD2 (5 bases). This CDR3 is 17 amino acids long. The germline CDR1 and CDR2 sequences are SGHVS and FNYEAQ. V dropped 1 base and J dropped 1 base, with 16 bases sitting between them. The CDR3 sequence is CASSLGRLASAQETQYF. CDR3 in DNA: TGTGCCAGCAGCTTAGGACGATTAGCGTCAGCCCAAGAGACCCAGTACTTC.

This clone was found a few times. V and J are TRBV4-2 and TRBJ1-2, with D hard to call. V lost 0 bases to trimming and J lost 0 bases, with 11 bases between them. The CDR3 totals 16 residues. CDR1 and CDR2 from the germline V gene are LGHNA and YNFKEQ. The CDR3 DNA sequence: TGTGCCAGCAGCCAAGACAACAGAGAGGCTAACTATGGCTACACCTTC. Protein sequence: CASSQDNREANYGYTF.